This T cell receptor beta chain derives from a study of T cell repertoires in cytomegalovirus infection. On the study more broadly: CMV epitopes, recently identified HLA-C-restricted and well-studied HLA-B-restricted, were used. CMV infection plus the matching HLA type was flagged by public TCR beta signatures.

MiXCR, applied by TCRdb to the reads, yields one record per CDR3 protein. The repertoire holds roughly 180,000 distinct CDR3 sequences, with roughly a fifth as singletons. Study-level points and caveats: The study found HLA-C-restricted CMV-specific TCR beta clonotypes dominating the ex vivo response. Cumulative frequency of public TCR beta families picked out carriers of CMV plus the relevant HLA.

V gave up 4 bases and J gave up 0 bases, with 13 bases separating them. The CDR3 covers 15 residues. Germline V gene sequence: CDR1 LNHDA, CDR2 SQIVND (reference sequence). Remarks on this clonotype: The antigen is unknown.

The chain combines TRBV19 with TRBJ2-7; D is unclear. The sequence was collected from a human donor in good health (CMV status not recorded). Some clones in this sample may be carry-over from other donors' samples. The specimen was CD8+ T cells from cultured PBMCs, collected from culture after CMV antigen stimulation. CDR3 protein: CASSRAGQASYEQYF. As DNA, the CDR3 is TGTGCCAGTAGTAGGGCTGGGCAGGCCTCCTACGAGCAGTACTTC.